Listed here are 31 T cell receptor beta chains from one sample, sequenced in a study of patients and donors after allogeneic stem cell transplantation. TCRdb re-called the RT-PCR reads through MiXCR, storing one row per CDR3 protein. The sample holds about 410,000 distinct CDR3 sequences; around 15% are singletons and the top ten take over 6%. Material: blood, either unsorted or a sorted T cell fraction (not recorded which). These TCRs come from a human donor who was either an allogeneic HSCT recipient or a stem cell or donor lymphocyte infusion donor (not recorded which). It is not recorded whose cells these are; they may come from a transplant donor.

This clonotype was seen only a few times. The V and J genes are TRBV2 and TRBJ1-4; D is perhaps TRBD1 (5 bases). The CDR3 is made up of 17 amino acids. The germline V gene encodes CDR1 SNHLY and CDR2 FYNNEI. Deletions cut 10 bases from V and 0 bases from J, with 21 bases between. CDR3 residues: CATLQGSGIATNEKLFF. CDR3 nucleotides: TGTGCCACCCTTCAAGGTTCAGGGATCGCAACTAATGAAAAACTGTTTTTT.

The sample holds a few counts of this clonotype. The chain is built from TRBV7-2 and TRBJ2-2; D may be TRBD2 (5 bases). The CDR3 spans 17 residues. Germline CDR1 reads SGHTA; CDR2 reads FQGNSA. The germline V and J ends were trimmed by 3 bases and 5 bases, with 19 bases remaining between them. This CDR3 is CASSLELMESGTGELFF. In DNA, the CDR3 is TGTGCCAGCAGCTTGGAGCTTATGGAGTCGGGAACCGGGGAGCTGTTTTTT.

This clonotype was detected only a few times. The V and J genes are TRBV6-1 and TRBJ2-7, with D possibly TRBD2 on 5 matching bases. The CDR3 extends over 14 amino acids. From germline, CDR1 is MNHNS and CDR2 SASEGT. Trimming left V 7 bases short and J 2 bases short, with 15 bases between. DNA of the CDR3: TGTGCCAGCATCCTTTACCCGGGGACCTACGAGCAGTACTTC. Protein: CASILYPGTYEQYF.

This rearrangement joins TRBV5-1 to TRBJ1-1; the D gene is possibly TRBD1 (6 bases). The CDR3 has 17 amino acids. CDR1 SGHRS and CDR2 YFSETQ come from the germline V gene. V gave up 4 bases and J gave up 0 bases, with 19 bases separating them. In DNA, the CDR3 is TGCGCCAGCAGCCCTTTCCACAGGGAACGGATGAACACTGAAGCTTTCTTT. Translated: CASSPFHRERMNTEAFF.

This clonotype appeared a few times. The gene calls are TRBV6-1 and TRBJ2-1; no clear D gene. V was shortened by 5 bases and J by 2 bases, with 16 bases between the two germline ends. CDR1 is MNHNS, CDR2 SASEGT, per germline. CDR3 size: 16 residues. This chain's CDR3 is CASSHLLRYTYNEQFF. The CDR3 DNA reads as TGTGCCAGCAGTCACCTCCTGAGATATACCTACAATGAGCAGTTCTTC.

The chain uses TRBV4-2 and TRBJ1-3; D remains ambiguous. From germline, CDR1 is LGHNA and CDR2 YNFKEQ. This CDR3 is built from 17 residues. V was cut by 0 bases and J by 0 bases, with 12 bases left in between. The CDR3: CASSQDPHTLSGNTIYF. In DNA form, the CDR3 reads TGTGCCAGCAGCCAAGATCCTCATACCCTCTCTGGAAACACCATATATTTT.

This chain uses TRBV5-8 with TRBJ2-7, with 8 bases that match TRBD2. The CDR3 has 12 amino acids. After removal of 7 bases from V and 4 bases from J, the junction contained 4 bases not matched to a gene. Germline CDR1 and CDR2: SGHTS and YDEGEE. CDR3 loop: CASPPGGYEQYF. CDR3 DNA sequence: TGTGCCAGCCCGCCGGGGGGGTACGAGCAGTACTTC.

The chain has TRBV30 and TRBJ2-5; D remains ambiguous. Trimming left V 2 bases short and J 1 base short, with 5 bases between. This CDR3 comprises 12 residues. Germline CDR1 is GTSNPN and CDR2 is SVGIG (reference sequence). The CDR3 here is CAWSLRQETQYF. Written as DNA, the CDR3 is TGTGCCTGGAGTTTACGCCAAGAGACCCAGTACTTC.

In its sample, this clonotype was seen a few times. The rearrangement links TRBV4-2 to TRBJ1-2, with D perhaps TRBD1 (5 bases). V lost 0 bases and J lost 0, with 11 bases in between. The germline CDR1 and CDR2 sequences are LGHNA and YNFKEQ. The CDR3 totals 16 residues. CDR3 in DNA: TGTGCCAGCAGCCAAGATGGGACTAGTCCTAACTATGGCTACACCTTC. It specifies CASSQDGTSPNYGYTF.

The table lists this clonotype with a few counts. DNA of the CDR3: TGCGCCAGCAGCCAAGAACGGCTAGCGGGAGGGCCCCGAAAAACTTCCTACAATGAGCAGTTCTTC. This translates into CASSQERLAGGPRKTSYNEQFF. V usage is TRBV4-1 and J usage is TRBJ2-1; 12 nucleotides match TRBD2. CDR3 length: 22 amino acids. The germline gives CDR1 MGHRA, CDR2 YSYEKL. After removal of 0 bases from V and 1 base from J, the junction contained 16 bases not matched to a gene.

This clonotype was detected only a few times. The chain uses TRBV2 and TRBJ2-1, with a weak D call TRBD2 (5 bases). CDR1 is SNHLY, CDR2 FYNNEI, per germline. The CDR3 covers 15 residues. The ends were cut back, 3 bases at V and 5 bases at J, with 14 bases in the middle. The CDR3, as DNA: TGTGCCAGCAGTGACTTTGCTAGCAAGCACAATGAGCAGTTCTTC. This sequence encodes CASSDFASKHNEQFF. The whole variable domain, filled in from reference TRBV2 and TRBJ2-1, reads EPEVTQTPSHQVTQMGQEVILRCVPISNHLYFYWYRQILGQKVEFLVSFYNNEISEKSEIFDDQFSVERPDGSNFTLKIRSTKLEDSAMYFCASSDFASKHNEQFFGPGTRLTVL.

The CDR3: CASGLVHPNREEAYNEQFF. For the CDR3, the DNA is TGTGCTAGTGGTTTGGTACACCCCAACAGGGAGGAGGCCTACAATGAGCAGTTCTTC. The chain recombines TRBV12-5 with TRBJ2-1; D tentatively fits TRBD1 or TRBD2 (6 bases each). V was cut by 0 bases and J by 2 bases, with 20 bases left in between. This CDR3 region has 19 residues. From germline, CDR1 is LGHNT and CDR2 FRNRAP.

This clonotype was observed a few times. The chain joins TRBV4-3 to TRBJ2-2, with D tentatively TRBD1 (6 bases). The V and J ends lost 2 bases and 8 bases respectively, with 9 bases between them. The CDR3 is made up of 13 amino acids. CDR1 and CDR2 from the germline V gene are LGHNA and YSLEER. The CDR3 spells CASSQKGGGELFF. For the CDR3, the DNA is TGCGCCAGCAGCCAAAAAGGGGGTGGGGAGCTGTTTTTT.

This chain connects TRBV13 to TRBJ2-7, with 14 bases matching TRBD2. V shed 5 bases and J 4 bases; nucleotides not matched to a gene: 16. CDR3 length: 19 amino acids. Germline loops: CDR1 PRHDT, CDR2 FYEKMQ (reference sequence). The CDR3 DNA is TGTGCCAGCAGCGGACAACAGGGAGGGACTAGCGGGAGTGTGTACGAGCAGTACTTC. It yields the protein CASSGQQGGTSGSVYEQYF.

This clonotype has more than one count but fewer than ten. This rearrangement joins TRBV20-1 to TRBJ1-5, with D perhaps TRBD1 (5 bases). Germline V lookup: CDR1 DFQATT, CDR2 SNEGSKA (reference sequence). The CDR3 consists of 14 residues. Between the trimmed V and J ends, which lost 5 bases and 0 bases, there was a span of 11 bases. CDR3 region: CSALGVYSNQPQHF. In DNA, the CDR3 is TGCAGTGCTTTAGGGGTTTATAGCAATCAGCCCCAGCATTTT.

The chain has TRBV24-1 and TRBJ1-2, with D possibly matching TRBD1 (5 bases). The CDR3 length is 13 residues. Germline V gives CDR1 KGHDR, CDR2 SFDVKD. V lost 4 bases to trimming and J lost 6 bases, with 11 bases between them. CDR3: CATSEGDGDGYTF. For the CDR3, the DNA is TGTGCCACCAGTGAAGGGGATGGTGATGGCTACACCTTC.

This clonotype occurred a few times. CDR3 in DNA: TGTGCCAGCAGTACTCATGGGGGCTCCTACGAGCAGTACTTC. Encoded protein: CASSTHGGSYEQYF. The rearrangement joins TRBV6-1 to TRBJ2-7, with D perhaps TRBD1 or TRBD2 (5 bases each). Between the trimmed V and J ends, which lost 5 bases and 0 bases, there was a span of 11 bases. CDR3 length: 14 amino acids. CDR1 is MNHNS and CDR2 is SASEGT in the germline V gene.

The V and J genes are TRBV24-1 and TRBJ2-5; 11 nucleotides agree with TRBD1. Losses at the gene ends were 0 bases for V and 4 bases for J; bases not matched to a gene: 3. In germline, CDR1 is KGHDR, CDR2 SFDVKD. The CDR3 covers 16 residues. CDR3 sequence: CATSDLRTGGRETQYF. CDR3 DNA: TGTGCCACCAGTGATTTGCGGACAGGGGGCCGAGAGACCCAGTACTTC.

Ten or more counts support this clonotype. This chain links TRBV7-9 with TRBJ2-3, with TRBD2 matching over 12 bases. Looked up from germline, CDR1 is SEHNR and CDR2 is FQNEAQ (reference sequence). CDR3 size: 16 residues. V was clipped by 1 base and J by 1 base; unmatched bases: 0. The CDR3 nucleotides read TGTGCCAGCAGCTTAGGACTAGCGGGGGGCACAGATACGCAGTATTTT. Its protein product is CASSLGLAGGTDTQYF.

The chain couples TRBV2 to TRBJ2-2; D gene unclear. This CDR3 is 15 amino acids long. Germline V gene lookup returns CDR1 SNHLY and CDR2 FYNNEI. The V and J ends lost 4 bases and 5 bases respectively, with 14 bases between them. In nucleotides, the CDR3 is TGTGCCAGCAGTGCCCTCAGGCGTTGGACCGGGGAGCTGTTTTTT. Amino acids: CASSALRRWTGELFF.

This clonotype was counted only a few times. The CDR3, as DNA: TGTGCCAGCAGTGATCGTAGGGGGCTCGACTATGGCTACACCTTC. Translating it yields CASSDRRGLDYGYTF. The chain has TRBV2 and TRBJ1-2; 7 nucleotides line up with TRBD1. From germline, CDR1 is SNHLY and CDR2 FYNNEI. Losses at the gene ends were 3 bases for V and 3 bases for J; bases not matched to a gene: 7. CDR3 length: 15 residues. Full variable domain (missing parts from reference TRBV2 and TRBJ1-2): EPEVTQTPSHQVTQMGQEVILRCVPISNHLYFYWYRQILGQKVEFLVSFYNNEISEKSEIFDDQFSVERPDGSNFTLKIRSTKLEDSAMYFCASSDRRGLDYGYTFGSGTRLTVV.

This clonotype was picked up a small number of times. V is TRBV10-3 and J is TRBJ1-5; the D is unclear. CDR3 length: 13 amino acids. Germline V gene data show CDR1 as ENHRY and CDR2 as SYGVKD. Deletions cut 5 bases from V and 1 base from J, with 6 bases between. CDR3 in amino acids: CAISSRSNQPQHF. The DNA for the CDR3 is TGTGCCATCAGTTCAAGAAGCAATCAGCCCCAGCATTTT.

This clonotype was counted only a few times. The chain recombines TRBV7-2 with TRBJ2-2; 8 positions match TRBD2. The junction had 5 bases not matched to a gene; V was cut back by 5 bases and J by 0 bases. The CDR3 contains 16 residues. Germline V lookup: CDR1 SGHTA, CDR2 FQGNSA. The CDR3 is CASSRNGGANTGELFF. CDR3 DNA sequence: TGTGCCAGCAGCCGCAACGGGGGGGCGAACACCGGGGAGCTGTTTTTT.

This clonotype has only a few counts. V is TRBV12-3 or TRBV12-4 and J is TRBJ1-2; no reliable D call. V was pared by 8 bases and J by 4 bases, with 20 bases between. The CDR3 is made up of 15 amino acids. CDR3 coding DNA: TGTGCCAGCGGAAGACGGACGGCTTTCAGCTATGGCTACACCTTC. Translated, it gives CASGRRTAFSYGYTF.

This clonotype has only a few counts. The J gene is TRBJ1-2, the V gene TRBV24-1, with D uncertain. Looked up from germline, CDR1 is KGHDR and CDR2 is SFDVKD. V shed 4 bases and J shed 5 bases, with 7 bases lying between them. CDR3 length: 12 residues. The CDR3 protein is CATSESGYGYTF. The CDR3 DNA reads TGTGCCACCAGTGAAAGTGGATATGGCTACACCTTC.

This clonotype was observed many times. V is TRBV24-1 and J is TRBJ1-5; TRBD1 matches 8 bases. The CDR3 is 15 amino acids. Germline V lookup: CDR1 KGHDR, CDR2 SFDVKD. The junction had 9 bases not matched to a gene; V was cut back by 10 bases and J by 2 bases. The CDR3 bases are TGTGCCACTCAAAGCAGGGGGCCGGGCAATCAGCCCCAGCATTTT. Its translation: CATQSRGPGNQPQHF.

The V and J genes are TRBV11-2 and TRBJ2-1; D possibly uses TRBD1 or TRBD2 (5 bases each). The CDR3 sequence is 13 residues long. Trimming took off 5 bases at V and 10 bases at J, with 15 bases between the two ends. Germline loops: CDR1 SGHAT, CDR2 FQNNGV. The CDR3 is CASSPRSGLEQFF. CDR3 nucleotide sequence: TGTGCCAGCAGCCCGCGCTCGGGGCTCGAGCAGTTCTTC.

This clonotype occurred a few times. This chain links TRBV4-1 with TRBJ1-1, with TRBD1 matching over 7 bases. From germline, CDR1 is MGHRA and CDR2 YSYEKL. The V gene end was trimmed by 0 bases and the J gene end by 11 bases; junction bases not matched to a gene: 6. This CDR3 comprises 13 residues. The DNA of the CDR3 is TGCGCCAGCAGCCAAGATAGGGGACAGTACGCTTTCTTT. Translation gives CASSQDRGQYAFF.

A few counts support this clonotype. The chain recombines TRBV2 with TRBJ2-3; D uncertain. The CDR3 is made up of 12 amino acids. The germline V gene has CDR1 SNHLY and CDR2 FYNNEI. V lost 7 bases to trimming and J lost 2 bases, with 7 bases between them. This CDR3 is CASIQITDTQYF. The CDR3 nucleotides are TGTGCCAGCATTCAGATCACAGATACGCAGTATTTT.

The chain recombines TRBV5-1 with TRBJ2-5; TRBD2 matches 14 bases. Unmatched junction bases numbered 11, after V lost 1 base and J lost 6 bases. This CDR3 is 18 amino acids long. Looked up from germline, CDR1 is SGHRS and CDR2 is YFSETQ. The CDR3 sequence is CASSLRTGTSGSWKTQYF. The CDR3 bases are TGCGCCAGCAGCTTGAGGACAGGGACTAGCGGGAGTTGGAAGACCCAGTACTTC. Filled out from reference TRBV5-1 and TRBJ2-5, the complete variable domain reads KAGVTQTPRYLIKTRGQQVTLSCSPISGHRSVSWYQQTPGQGLQFLFEYFSETQRNKGNFPGRFSGRQFSNSRSEMNVSTLELGDSALYLCASSLRTGTSGSWKTQYFGPGTRLLVL.

The chain recombines TRBV18 with TRBJ1-5; tentatively, D is TRBD1 (6 bases). V was clipped by 2 bases and J by 2 bases, with 16 bases between them. Per the germline V gene, CDR1 is KGHSH and CDR2 is LQKENI. The CDR3 runs 17 residues. DNA of the CDR3: TGTGCCAGCTCACCATCAATGAGGGGGGCCGGCAATCAGCCCCAGCATTTT. Translating it yields CASSPSMRGAGNQPQHF.